The clone carrying this T cell receptor beta chain was counted only a few times. V lost 4 bases and J 0 bases, leaving 3 bases between the germline ends. The CDR3 extends over 13 amino acids. The germline CDR1 and CDR2 sequences are LGHNT and FRNRAP. TCRdb independently ran MiXCR on the RACE reads; one entry per CDR3 protein. The table lists approximately 340,000 distinct CDR3 sequences, approximately 6.3% of them singletons, with 7.5% to 9% in the top ten. Time point described: patch test 1, 2 weeks after DPC sensitization. Sample treatment: therapeutic diphenylcyclopropenone sensitization with weekly scalp DPC. This entry is derived from a study of human T cells and chemical hapten exposure.

The sequence was obtained from a woman under 30 with alopecia areata. Some clones in this sample may be carry-over from other donors' samples. This sample comprised whole blood, obtained in connection with sensitization to the hapten diphenylcyclopropenone (DPC). This sequence joins TRBV12-5 and TRBJ2-2; D is unclear. CDR3 in amino acids: CASGWANTGELFF. The DNA for the CDR3 is TGTGCTAGTGGTTGGGCGAACACCGGGGAGCTGTTTTTT.